This T cell receptor beta chain was profiled in a study of blood T cell repertoires in COVID-19. Germline V gives CDR1 SGDLS, CDR2 YYNGEE. Germline trimming cut 3 bases from V and 8 bases from J; bases unmatched to any gene: 7. The CDR3 covers 14 residues. The repertoire was sequenced with immunoSEQ multiplex PCR; TCRdb's copy has only in-frame clones and lacks some. Here the sample spans under 200,000 clones, 80% to 85% being singletons. Sequencing was performed on peripheral blood. The chain couples TRBV9 to TRBJ1-2, with 10 nucleotides matching TRBD1. This receptor was obtained from a woman between 70 and 85 years old with COVID-19, enrolled during active disease. CDR3 in DNA: TGTGCCAGCAGCGCCTCCGGGACAGGGGACGGCTACACCTTC. It yields the protein CASSASGTGDGYTF.